These 4 T cell receptor beta chains share one sample of origin, sequenced in a study of T cell responses to AZD1222 COVID-19 vaccine (dated by TCRdb to the early 2020s). The sample's time point, from its label and the paper: about 28 days (+/-7) after the second vaccine dose. Libraries were built with the immunoSEQ multiplex PCR assay. Imported from immuneACCESS, the table was reduced by TCRdb to in-frame sequences with V and J called. These copies leave out some clones; in studies compared against another copy, an unresolved V gene accounts for under half, and the cause of the remainder is not known. Here the sample has about 94,000 clones; about 85% occur a single time. Clones ranked in the top ten supply 4.5% of the sample. The material was peripheral blood, obtained 28 days after the second AZD1222 dose. Every receptor here comes from an adult who received the AZD1222 COVID-19 vaccine.

J is TRBJ2-7 and V is TRBV10-2; D gene unclear. V lost 1 base and J lost 5, with 6 bases in between. The CDR3 has 12 residues. CDR1 is WSHSY, CDR2 SAAADI, per germline. This CDR3 is CASSELINEQYF. The CDR3 region has the DNA TGCGCCAGCAGTGAGTTAATCAACGAGCAGTACTTC.

This chain uses TRBV5-1 with TRBJ2-3, with D unclear. Trimming left V 0 bases short and J 3 bases short, with 5 bases between. CDR1 and CDR2 from the germline V gene are SGHRS and YFSETQ. The length of the CDR3 is 13 residues. CDR3 in amino acids: CASSLEATDTQYF. For the CDR3, the DNA is TGCGCCAGCAGCTTGGAGGCAACAGATACGCAGTATTTT.

The chain combines TRBV11-1 with TRBJ2-7, with D hard to call. CDR3 length equals 15 residues. Germline values: CDR1 SGHAT, CDR2 FQDESV (reference sequence). V was cut by 0 bases and J by 2 bases, with 11 bases left in between. Here the CDR3 DNA reads TGTGCCAGCAGCTTAGCTCAGGAGTGGACCTACGAGCAGTACTTC. Translated: CASSLAQEWTYEQYF.

The chain links TRBV9 to TRBJ2-2; TRBD2 matches 13 bases. Unmatched junction bases numbered 6, after V lost 1 base and J lost 6 bases. CDR1 and CDR2 (germline): SGDLS, YYNGEE. This CDR3 region has 17 residues. CDR3 sequence (DNA): TGTGCCAGCAGCGTAAGGACTAGCGGGAGTCTGGCCGGGGAGCTGTTTTTT. Protein: CASSVRTSGSLAGELFF.